The next 7 T cell receptor beta chains were all read from a single sample in a study of cytomegalovirus exposure and HLA in healthy donors. This PCR relied on a set of 60 Vbeta primers and 13 Jbeta primers. The method was immunoSEQ multiplex PCR; TCRdb's version includes in-frame clones alone and lacks a portion of them. The sample yields approximately 140,000 clones, roughly 80% seen once. The specimen sequenced was PBMCs. These receptors all come from a woman between 45 and 60 years old in good health and CMV-seropositive.

The chain couples TRBV4-3 to TRBJ1-2; 7 bases agree with TRBD1. The CDR3 runs to 15 residues. Trimming removed 1 base from V and 6 bases from J; junction bases left unmatched: 8. CDR1 is LGHNA, CDR2 YSLEER, per germline. The CDR3 DNA follows: TGCGCCAGCAGCCAAGTCGGAGAGGGGGCAGATGGCTACACCTTC. Its translation is CASSQVGEGADGYTF.

This clone came up once. This sequence joins TRBV27 and TRBJ2-1; 10 bases are shared with TRBD2. The CDR3 totals 17 residues. The germline V gene encodes CDR1 MNHEY and CDR2 SMNVEV (reference sequence). The V gene end was trimmed by 6 bases and the J gene end by 4 bases; junction bases not matched to a gene: 12. CDR3 in DNA: TGTGCCAGCAGCCTGGGGGTTAGCGGGGGGACGTACAATGAGCAGTTCTTC. It specifies CASSLGVSGGTYNEQFF.

DNA of the CDR3: TGTGCCAGCAGCCTCTCGAGCGGGGGGGCGGGGGGTGAGCAGTTCTTC. It translates to CASSLSSGGAGGEQFF. This chain uses TRBV4-2 with TRBJ2-1, with TRBD2 matching 10 bases. Germline values: CDR1 LGHNA, CDR2 YNFKEQ. V was pared by 4 bases and J by 9 bases, with 12 bases of the junction left unmatched. There are 16 residues in the CDR3.

The CDR3 DNA follows: TGTGCCAGCAGCCCACAGGGGTACGAGCAGTACTTC. The encoded protein is CASSPQGYEQYF. This chain uses TRBV14 with TRBJ2-7; 7 bases match TRBD1. Germline V lookup: CDR1 SGHDN, CDR2 FVKESK. Trimming took 4 bases from V and 4 from J; bases not matched to a gene: 1. CDR3 length: 12 residues.

The chain combines TRBV6-6 with TRBJ1-5; no definite D call. The V and J ends lost 5 bases and 3 bases respectively, with 11 bases between them. Germline loops: CDR1 MNHNY, CDR2 SVGAGI (reference sequence). The CDR3 contains 14 residues. This CDR3 reads CASSVPTVNQPQHF. For the CDR3, the DNA is TGTGCCAGCAGTGTTCCAACAGTCAATCAGCCCCAGCATTTT.

The chain carries TRBV14 and TRBJ2-1; 11 bases match TRBD2. V lost 2 bases and J lost 10; bases outside the gene matches: 7. The CDR3 loop spans 15 amino acids. Germline CDR1 reads SGHDN; CDR2 reads FVKESK. CDR3 in amino acids: CASSQLAGGRGEQFF. The CDR3 DNA reads as TGTGCCAGCAGCCAACTAGCGGGGGGCCGTGGGGAGCAGTTCTTC.

This rearrangement joins TRBV7-8 to TRBJ2-7, with D maybe TRBD1 (6 bases). The CDR3 has 13 amino acids. From germline, CDR1 is SGHVS and CDR2 FQNEAQ. V lost 5 bases and J lost 3, with 11 bases in between. For the CDR3, the DNA is TGTGCCAGCAGCCTAAACAGGGACTACGAGCAGTACTTC. Protein product: CASSLNRDYEQYF.